The following is a T cell receptor beta chain sequence with its context. This clone's antigen is unknown. No base qualities exist here, and no much larger clone lies one base off it. TCRbeta CDR3 regions were amplified from genomic DNA using the immunoSEQ Assay, a bias-controlled multiplex PCR. Under the source paper's analysis protocol: The number of nucleated cells in each sample was estimated from the amplification of reference gene primers within the assay. Sequence reads were collapsed and filtered to measure the absolute abundance of every unique TCRbeta CDR3 rearrangement. For each sample, productive Simpson clonality was calculated by taking the square root of Simpson's diversity index across productive rearrangements. TCRdb retrieved this table from immuneACCESS and kept in-frame rearrangements only. Not all clones are present; in checked studies, unresolved V genes account for under half, and no reason is known for the remainder. The DNA gave D and trimming, while V, J and clone size come from that table. The sample table shows tens of thousands of clones, and roughly nine tenths are seen once. Approximately 11% of the sample is in the top ten clones.

The entry originates in a study of blood T cell repertoires in COVID-19 (TCRdb year 2020). General notes on the study: Samples covering the acute and convalescent phases of COVID-19 were provided by collaborators in the United States, Italy and Spain. The prospective study material was composed of cDNA or gDNA derived from T cells, B-cell-depleted T cells, or PBMCs. HLA class I and class II types, where available, came from metadata supplied by the sample provider rather than from assay-based typing. The sample metadata nearly always contained a de-identified subject ID, COVID-19 status, age in years and sex. The repertoires were released in a freely available public database meant as a resource for research on the immune response to SARS-CoV-2. Samples came from the ongoing ImmuneRACE study (first 160 participants) plus 1,254 subjects from 6 global collaborators. Subjects who had been exposed to COVID-19, were actively infected with it, or had recovered from it provided the deeply sampled blood TCRbeta repertoires that made up the dataset.

Germline trimming amounts to 1 base on V and 6 bases on J, with 7 as the count of junction bases outside the gene matches. Per the germline V gene, LGHNA is the CDR1 and YNFKEQ is the CDR2. The CDR3 holds 16 amino acids from the cysteine to the phenylalanine. Only the CDR3 DNA is retained, 48 bases long and in frame from the first base. What the authors observed across the whole study: Clinical and demographic metadata were provided uncurated, with the amount varying by source and participant.

Each collaborating institution followed its own protocols to collect whole blood in K2EDTA tubes. Collaborator samples were shipped for TCRbeta analysis as frozen whole blood, isolated PBMCs, or DNA extracted from either sample type. The TCR was taken from a human donor in a cohort sampled during active COVID-19. This sequence uses TRBV4-2 and TRBJ2-3; TRBD2 agrees with 10 junctional bases. The sequencing input was peripheral blood. The CDR3 loop reads CASSQGRAGGADTQYF. The sequenced DNA: TGTGCCAGCAGCCAAGGGAGAGCGGGGGGGGCGGATACGCAGTATTTT.